A selection of T cell receptor beta chains follows, all from one sample in a study of cytomegalovirus exposure and HLA in healthy donors. Here immunoSEQ multiplex PCR was the method, and the copy in TCRdb shows in-frame clones only, minus some. The sample contains about 110,000 clones, more than 60% of which appear only once. The sample was PBMCs. These receptors all come from a woman aged 45-59 years in good health and CMV-seropositive. Each CDR3 is given with its conserved first and last residue. The order of the fields is CDR3 length, J gene, V gene, D gene, clone size, CDR3 protein, CDR3 DNA. A D gene is named only where the DNA matches it firmly. Clone size, where shown, is once, few, many, or a class for clones that have expanded.

17 | TRBJ2-1 | TRBV7-9 | TRBD2 | . | CASSFPSGGSSYNEQFF | TGTGCCAGCAGCTTCCCTTCGGGAGGTTCCTCCTACAATGAGCAGTTCTTC
16 | TRBJ1-4 | TRBV6-1 | TRBD1 | . | CASSELRTGEDEKLFF | TGTGCCAGCAGCGAACTCCGGACAGGGGAGGATGAAAAACTGTTTTTT
16 | TRBJ2-5 | TRBV19 | . | . | CASSGQGATSGGSQYF | TGTGCCAGTAGCGGACAGGGGGCTACTAGCGGGGGGTCCCAGTACTTC
15 | TRBJ2-3 | TRBV2 | . | . | CASTLAGAGADTQYF | TGTGCCAGCACCCTTGCGGGGGCTGGCGCAGATACGCAGTATTTT
16 | TRBJ1-4 | TRBV28 | . | . | CASSFYREAANEKLFF | TGTGCCAGCAGTTTCTACAGGGAAGCGGCTAATGAAAAACTGTTTTTT
17 | TRBJ2-7 | TRBV5-1 | TRBD1 | . | CASSLVGGQLGIYEQYF | TGCGCCAGCAGCTTGGTAGGGGGCCAGCTTGGAATCTACGAGCAGTACTTC
16 | TRBJ1-3 | TRBV7-9 | . | . | CASSLHGGSSGNTIYF | TGTGCCAGCAGCCTTCATGGCGGCAGCTCTGGAAACACCATATATTTT
13 | TRBJ1-3 | TRBV6-1 | TRBD1 | . | CASGDRGRNTIYF | TGTGCCAGCGGAGACAGGGGAAGAAACACCATATATTTT
15 | TRBJ1-3 | TRBV7-9 | TRBD1 | . | CASSSRQGVGNTIYF | TGTGCCAGCAGCTCCCGACAGGGTGTGGGTAACACCATATATTTT
13 | TRBJ1-4 | TRBV6-5 | TRBD1 | . | CASQGADQEKLFF | TGTGCCAGCCAGGGGGCGGACCAAGAAAAACTGTTTTTT
13 | TRBJ1-2 | TRBV12-5 | . | . | CASGSDTDYGYTF | TGTGCTAGTGGCTCGGACACTGACTATGGCTACACCTTC
15 | TRBJ1-6 | TRBV9 | . | . | CASSVDHNGDSPLHF | TGTGCCAGCAGCGTAGACCACAACGGGGATTCACCCCTCCACTTT
15 | TRBJ2-5 | TRBV10-3 | TRBD1 | . | CAISEGTDRGETQYF | TGTGCCATCAGTGAGGGGACGGACAGGGGGGAGACCCAGTACTTC
12 | TRBJ2-1 | TRBV30 | . | . | CAWSSGAGGQFF | TGTGCCTGGAGTTCAGGGGCTGGAGGGCAGTTCTTC
16 | TRBJ2-7 | TRBV7-6 | TRBD2 | . | CASSPGTSGKGYEQYF | TGTGCCAGCAGCCCAGGGACTAGCGGGAAAGGCTACGAGCAGTACTTC
15 | TRBJ2-7 | TRBV5-6 | TRBD1 | . | CASNNKGTAAYEQYF | TGTGCCAGCAACAACAAGGGGACAGCGGCCTACGAGCAGTACTTC
16 | TRBJ2-3 | TRBV7-3 | TRBD2 | . | CASSLRSGGATDTQYF | TGTGCCAGCAGCTTAAGGAGCGGGGGGGCCACAGATACGCAGTATTTT
14 | TRBJ1-1 | TRBV25-1 | TRBD1 | . | CASSRQGGGTEAFF | TGTGCCAGCAGTAGACAGGGAGGAGGAACTGAAGCTTTCTTT
16 | TRBJ2-7 | TRBV6-1 | TRBD1 | . | CASSVTGGTGGFEQYF | TGTGCCAGCAGTGTCACGGGGGGGACAGGGGGCTTCGAGCAGTACTTC
17 | TRBJ1-1 | TRBV7-6 | . | few | CASSLDGALAPNTEAFF | TGTGCCAGCAGCTTAGATGGGGCCCTGGCTCCGAACACTGAAGCTTTCTTT
12 | TRBJ1-1 | TRBV10-3 | . | . | CAIRTGYTEAFF | TGTGCCATCAGGACAGGTTACACTGAAGCTTTCTTT
14 | TRBJ2-1 | TRBV7-2 | . | . | CASSLAGSDNEQFF | TGTGCCAGCAGCTTAGCGGGGAGTGACAATGAGCAGTTCTTC
15 | TRBJ1-3 | TRBV28 | TRBD1 | . | CASSAHRGTGNTIYF | TGTGCCAGCAGTGCCCACAGGGGGACTGGAAACACCATATATTTT
14 | TRBJ1-1 | TRBV9 | TRBD1 | . | CASSVTGALTEAFF | TGTGCCAGCAGCGTAACAGGGGCGCTCACTGAAGCTTTCTTT
15 | TRBJ2-7 | TRBV7-7 | TRBD1 | . | CASSVDGTGGHEQYF | TGTGCTAGCAGCGTAGACGGGACAGGGGGTCACGAGCAGTACTTC
13 | TRBJ2-7 | TRBV6-1 | . | few | CASKGESAYEQYF | TGTGCCAGCAAGGGAGAGTCGGCCTACGAGCAGTACTTC
15 | TRBJ2-7 | TRBV11-2 | . | . | CASSLALDSSYEQYF | TGTGCCAGCAGCTTAGCTCTTGACAGTTCCTACGAGCAGTACTTC
17 | TRBJ2-5 | TRBV5-6 | TRBD2 | . | CASSSLLSGGLQETQYF | TGTGCCAGCAGCTCACTACTAAGCGGGGGCCTCCAAGAGACCCAGTACTTC
16 | TRBJ1-1 | TRBV5-1 | TRBD1 | . | CASSLLTGTVNTEAFF | TGCGCCAGCAGCTTGCTGACAGGGACGGTGAACACTGAAGCTTTCTTT
16 | TRBJ2-4 | TRBV14 | . | . | CASSQAGAVAKNIQYF | TGTGCCAGCAGCCAAGCCGGAGCAGTAGCCAAAAACATTCAGTACTTC
13 | TRBJ1-2 | TRBV10-1 | . | . | CASSGRGLNGYTF | TGCGCCAGCAGTGGCAGGGGTTTGAATGGCTACACCTTC
14 | TRBJ1-2 | TRBV7-3 | . | . | CASSLNPQYYGYTF | TGTGCCAGCAGCTTAAACCCCCAGTACTATGGCTACACCTTC
13 | TRBJ2-2 | TRBV7-3 | . | . | CASRQSNTGELFF | TGTGCCAGCAGGCAGTCAAACACCGGGGAGCTGTTTTTT
15 | TRBJ1-6 | TRBV19 | TRBD1 | . | CASSFRDRGDSPLHF | TGTGCCAGTAGTTTCCGGGACAGGGGCGATTCACCCCTCCACTTT
17 | TRBJ2-4 | TRBV9 | TRBD2 | . | CASSSREGPFGKNIQYF | TGTGCCAGCAGCTCCCGGGAGGGCCCCTTCGGCAAAAACATTCAGTACTTC
15 | TRBJ2-1 | TRBV4-2 | TRBD1 | . | CASSQDRGRLGEQFF | TGTGCCAGCAGCCAAGACAGGGGGCGCCTTGGGGAGCAGTTCTTC
13 | TRBJ2-1 | TRBV28 | TRBD1 | once | CASKQGAYNEQFF | TGTGCCAGCAAACAGGGGGCCTACAATGAGCAGTTCTTC
16 | TRBJ2-3 | TRBV7-3 | TRBD2 | once | CASSLASGAPGNTQYF | TGTGCCAGCAGCTTGGCTAGCGGGGCCCCGGGAAATACGCAGTATTTT
14 | TRBJ1-1 | TRBV9 | TRBD1 | . | CASSTTGGGTEAFF | TGTGCCAGCAGCACGACAGGGGGCGGTACTGAAGCTTTCTTT
13 | TRBJ2-7 | TRBV19 | . | few | CASSILGAAEQYF | TGTGCCAGTAGTATACTGGGGGCAGCCGAGCAGTACTTC
12 | TRBJ1-6 | TRBV30 | . | once | CAQAGIGSPLHF | TGTGCCCAGGCAGGGATAGGATCACCCCTCCACTTT
15 | TRBJ1-2 | TRBV4-3 | TRBD1 | . | CASSQGGQERYGYTF | TGCGCCAGCAGCCAAGGCGGACAGGAGCGCTATGGCTACACCTTC
14 | TRBJ2-3 | TRBV27 | TRBD2 | . | CASSLAGAGDTQYF | TGTGCCAGCAGTCTAGCGGGGGCGGGAGATACGCAGTATTTT
13 | TRBJ1-3 | TRBV5-5 | . | few | CASSWERGNTIYF | TGTGCCAGCAGCTGGGAGCGTGGAAACACCATATATTTT
14 | TRBJ1-3 | TRBV7-6 | TRBD1 | . | CASSLDRVGRTIYF | TGTGCCAGCAGCTTGGACAGGGTGGGGCGGACCATATATTTT
15 | TRBJ1-1 | TRBV28 | TRBD1 | few | CASSHPRTGFTEAFF | TGTGCCAGCAGCCATCCGAGGACAGGGTTCACTGAAGCTTTCTTT
14 | TRBJ2-7 | TRBV4-2 | . | . | CASSQERRAKEQYF | TGTGCCAGCAGCCAAGAACGGCGGGCGAAAGAGCAGTACTTC
13 | TRBJ2-7 | TRBV2 | TRBD1 | . | CASIPDRSYEQYF | TGTGCCAGCATTCCGGACAGGTCCTACGAGCAGTACTTC
12 | TRBJ1-3 | TRBV30 | . | . | CAWSSTGNTIYF | TGTGCCTGGAGTTCAACTGGAAACACCATATATTTT
15 | TRBJ2-1 | TRBV28 | TRBD1 | . | CASSQPGQGADEQFF | TGTGCCAGCAGCCAACCGGGACAGGGGGCCGATGAGCAGTTCTTC
17 | TRBJ1-3 | TRBV4-3 | TRBD1 | few | CASSQDRRTGSGNTIYF | TGCGCCAGCAGCCAAGATCGGAGGACAGGGTCGGGAAACACCATATATTTT
17 | TRBJ1-6 | TRBV5-1 | TRBD1 | . | CASSLGQGSSYNSPLHF | TGCGCCAGCAGCTTAGGACAGGGTAGCTCCTATAATTCACCCCTCCACTTT
14 | TRBJ1-1 | TRBV13 | . | . | CASSLGRRTTEAFF | TGTGCCAGCAGCCTCGGTCGGAGGACCACTGAAGCTTTCTTT
15 | TRBJ2-5 | TRBV15 | TRBD1 | . | CATTPDRALQETQYF | TGTGCCACCACCCCCGACAGGGCCCTACAAGAGACCCAGTACTTC
14 | TRBJ1-2 | TRBV15 | . | . | CATSREQGPYGYTF | TGTGCCACCAGCAGAGAACAGGGACCCTATGGCTACACCTTC
16 | TRBJ2-7 | TRBV18 | TRBD2 | . | CASSPRLAGSYYEQYF | TGTGCCAGCTCACCGAGACTAGCGGGGTCCTACTACGAGCAGTACTTC
13 | TRBJ2-3 | TRBV15 | . | . | CATSRASTDTQYF | TGTGCCACCAGCAGAGCGAGTACGGATACGCAGTATTTT
15 | TRBJ2-1 | TRBV7-3 | . | . | CASSLTRNTYNEQFF | TGTGCCAGCAGCTTAACGCGGAACACCTACAATGAGCAGTTCTTC
14 | TRBJ1-5 | TRBV2 | . | . | CASSDRTGRQPQHF | TGTGCCAGCTCCGATAGGACTGGGCGACAGCCCCAGCATTTT
14 | TRBJ2-7 | TRBV27 | TRBD1 | . | CASSLDRESYEQYF | TGTGCCAGCAGTTTGGACAGGGAATCCTACGAGCAGTACTTC